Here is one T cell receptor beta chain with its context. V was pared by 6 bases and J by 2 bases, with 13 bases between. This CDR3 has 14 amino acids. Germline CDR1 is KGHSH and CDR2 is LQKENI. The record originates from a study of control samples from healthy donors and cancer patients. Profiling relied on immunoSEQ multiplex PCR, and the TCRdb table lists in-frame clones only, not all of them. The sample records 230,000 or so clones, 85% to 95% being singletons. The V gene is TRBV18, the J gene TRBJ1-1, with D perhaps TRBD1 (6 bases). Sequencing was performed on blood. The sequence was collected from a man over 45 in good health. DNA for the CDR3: TGTGCCAGCTCGCGGGACACGGGTAACACTGAAGCTTTCTTT. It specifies CASSRDTGNTEAFF.